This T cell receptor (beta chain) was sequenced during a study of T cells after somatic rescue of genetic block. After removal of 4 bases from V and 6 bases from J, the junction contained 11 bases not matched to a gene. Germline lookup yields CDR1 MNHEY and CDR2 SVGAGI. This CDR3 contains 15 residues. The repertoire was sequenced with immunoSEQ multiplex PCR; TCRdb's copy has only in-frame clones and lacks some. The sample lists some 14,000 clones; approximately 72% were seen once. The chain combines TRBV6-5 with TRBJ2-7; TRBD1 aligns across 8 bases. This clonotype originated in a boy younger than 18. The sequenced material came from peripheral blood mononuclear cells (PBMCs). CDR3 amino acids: CASSFHRTGKGEQYF. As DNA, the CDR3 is TGTGCCAGCAGTTTCCATCGGACAGGGAAGGGCGAGCAGTACTTC.